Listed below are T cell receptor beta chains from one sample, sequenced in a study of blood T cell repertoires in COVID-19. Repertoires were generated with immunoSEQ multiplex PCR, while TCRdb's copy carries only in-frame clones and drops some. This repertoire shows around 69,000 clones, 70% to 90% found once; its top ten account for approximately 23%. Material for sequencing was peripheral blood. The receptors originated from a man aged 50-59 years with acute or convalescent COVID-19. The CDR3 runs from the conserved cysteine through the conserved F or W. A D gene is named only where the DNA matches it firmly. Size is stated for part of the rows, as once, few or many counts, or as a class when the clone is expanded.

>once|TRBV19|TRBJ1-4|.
TGTGCCAGTAGTATGCGCACCCAGGGCGAAAAACTGTTTTTT
CASSMRTQGEKLFF
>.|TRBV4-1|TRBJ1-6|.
TGCGCCAGCAGCCCTGGTGGGGCTTTGCGGGGTAATTCACCCCTCCACTTT
CASSPGGALRGNSPLHF
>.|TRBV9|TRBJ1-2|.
TGTGCCAGCAACGTTGATTCCGGGACATCCTATGGCTACACCTTC
CASNVDSGTSYGYTF
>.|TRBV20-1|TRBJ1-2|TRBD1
TGCAGTGCTGTGACAGGGTATGGCTACACCTTC
CSAVTGYGYTF
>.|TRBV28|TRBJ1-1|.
TGTGCCAGCGTTCTGACAGGCCGGATGAACACTGAAGCTTTCTTT
CASVLTGRMNTEAFF
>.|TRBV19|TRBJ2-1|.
TGTGCCAGTAGTATAGGTTCAATAGAAGATGAGCAGTTCTTC
CASSIGSIEDEQFF
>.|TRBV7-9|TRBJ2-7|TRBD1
TGTGCCAGCAGCAGCAATCCGGACAGGGACGGCGAGCAGTACTTC
CASSSNPDRDGEQYF
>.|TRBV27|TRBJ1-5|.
TGTGCCAGCAGTTTGGGGAGGAATCAGCCCCAGCATTTT
CASSLGRNQPQHF
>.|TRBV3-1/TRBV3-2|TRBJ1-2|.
TGTGCCAGCAGCCAAGATCTAGGACTGGACTATGGCTACACCTTC
CASSQDLGLDYGYTF
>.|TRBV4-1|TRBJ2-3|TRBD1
TGCGCCAGCAGCCAGAGCCAGGGGGCAACAGATACGCAGTATTTT
CASSQSQGATDTQYF
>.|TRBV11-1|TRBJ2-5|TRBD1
TGTGCCAGCAGCCGAAACCGGGACAGTGAGACCCAGTACTTC
CASSRNRDSETQYF
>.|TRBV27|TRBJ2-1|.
TGTGCCAGCAGTTCCGGACAGACTGAGCAGTTCTTC
CASSSGQTEQFF
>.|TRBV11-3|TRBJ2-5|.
TGTGCCAGCAGCTGGACAGTCCAAGAGACCCAGTACTTC
CASSWTVQETQYF